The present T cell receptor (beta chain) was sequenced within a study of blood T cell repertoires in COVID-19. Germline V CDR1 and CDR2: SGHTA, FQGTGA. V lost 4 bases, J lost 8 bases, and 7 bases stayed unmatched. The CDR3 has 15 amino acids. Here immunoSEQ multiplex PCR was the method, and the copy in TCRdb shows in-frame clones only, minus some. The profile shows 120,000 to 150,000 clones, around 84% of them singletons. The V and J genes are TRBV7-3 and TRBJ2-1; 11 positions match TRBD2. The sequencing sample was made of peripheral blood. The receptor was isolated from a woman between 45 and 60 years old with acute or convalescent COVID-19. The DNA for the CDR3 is TGTGCCAGCAGCTGGCTAGCGGGGGGTATTGATGAGCAGTTCTTC. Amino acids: CASSWLAGGIDEQFF.